The following is a TCR beta chain sequence with its context. Its target is unknown. Only in-frame clones appear in the TCRdb table, and some are missing; sequencing was by immunoSEQ multiplex PCR. The table shows over 700,000 clones, with 72% occurring only once. This sample is part of a study of shared clonotypes between healthy human individuals. General study findings and limits: Blood alone was sampled, and tissue repertoires likely differ.

The TCR originated in a woman aged 25-40 years in good health. What was sequenced was memory CD4+ T cells sorted from blood. The subset denotes: CD45RA-negative fraction.

The CDR3 DNA sequence: TGTGCCAGCACCGAACAGGGGGCTTTAACTGAAGCTTTCTTT. Translated: CASTEQGALTEAFF. This sequence joins TRBV28 and TRBJ1-1; 9 bases are shared with TRBD1. The CDR3 sequence is 14 residues long. Germline V gives CDR1 MDHEN, CDR2 SYDVKM. V trimming: 7 bases; J trimming: 5 bases; junction bases outside the gene matches: 8. The variable domain in full, completed from reference TRBV28 and TRBJ1-1, reads DVKVTQSSRYLVKRTGEKVFLECVQDMDHENMFWYRQDPGLGLRLIYFSYDVKMKEKGDIPEGYSVSREKKERFSLILESASTNQTSMYLCASTEQGALTEAFFGQGTRLTVV.